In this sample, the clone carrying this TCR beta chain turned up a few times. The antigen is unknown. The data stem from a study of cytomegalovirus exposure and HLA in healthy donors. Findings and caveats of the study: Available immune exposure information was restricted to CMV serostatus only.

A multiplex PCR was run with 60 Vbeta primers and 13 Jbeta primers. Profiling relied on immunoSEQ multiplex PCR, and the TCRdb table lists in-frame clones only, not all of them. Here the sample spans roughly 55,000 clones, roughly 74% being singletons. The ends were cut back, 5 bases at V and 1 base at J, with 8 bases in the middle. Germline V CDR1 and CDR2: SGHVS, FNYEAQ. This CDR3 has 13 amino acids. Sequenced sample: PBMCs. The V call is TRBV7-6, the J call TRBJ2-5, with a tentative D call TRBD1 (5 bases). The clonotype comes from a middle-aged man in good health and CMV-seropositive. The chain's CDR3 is CASSRQFQETQYF. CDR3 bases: TGTGCCAGCAGCCGACAGTTCCAAGAGACCCAGTACTTC.